This T cell receptor beta chain was captured by sequencing in a study of blood T cell repertoires in COVID-19. The V gene's germline CDR1 is SGHAT and CDR2 FQNNGV. Trimming cost V 10 bases and J 6 bases, with 12 bases left between them. The length of the CDR3 is 11 residues. In the original workflow: Estimates of nucleated cell counts were drawn from the amplification of reference gene primers. Data came from immunoSEQ multiplex PCR; TCRdb stores just in-frame clones and leaves some out. That table furnishes V, J and clone size, whereas the DNA furnished D and trimming. There are about 220,000 clones in the sample; around four fifths occur only once, and approximately 5.1% lies in the top ten.

The sample comprised peripheral blood. The chain combines TRBV11-2 with TRBJ1-2; D perhaps matches TRBD1 (6 bases). The TCR comes from a woman aged 60 to 75 who had recovered from COVID-19. The CDR3 DNA reads as TGTGCCACCTCCAGGGACAATGGCTACACCTTC. This encodes CATSRDNGYTF.